One T cell receptor (beta chain) is described in this entry. Its recognized antigen is unknown. No much larger clone is present one base from it, and per-base qualities are unavailable. Donors were 30 to 45 systemically healthy Caucasian individuals from Russia aged roughly 6 to 95 years. Around 9.9 milliliters of peripheral blood were collected from each donor into EDTA-treated Vacutainer tubes. Ficoll-Paque density-gradient centrifugation was used to isolate PBMCs, with at least 6 million per sample. Total RNA was extracted from PBMCs with Trizol reagent, with at least 6 micrograms obtained per sample. For every donor, flow cytometry on a PBMC aliquot measured the percentage of naive CD45RAhigh/CD27high T cells. These data are taken from a study of blood T cells in healthy people across ages (dated by TCRdb to about 2015). Background on the whole study: In model experiments, template switching captured roughly one uniquely barcoded TCR beta cDNA molecule for every two T cells. For two donors (one aged 18 to 30 and one aged 80 or older), the study analyzed two additional independent replicas of 1 million unique cDNA reads from the same blood draw. Donors were grouped into four age groups: young (average 16 years), middle-aged (39), aged (62) and long-lived (approximately 75). To avoid experimental bias, donors of different ages were distributed randomly across sequencing lanes. Age-related changes in TCR beta repertoire diversity were measured in the study by deep sequencing normalized with unique cDNA molecular identifiers.

Libraries came from 5' RACE. Sequencing relied on an Illumina HiSeq 2500. A second PCR of roughly 6 to 11 cycles was run with a J-beta primer mix and a sample-barcoded 5' primer. A template-switch 5' adaptor carrying 12 random nucleotides introduced a unique molecular identifier onto each TCR beta cDNA molecule. Each sample yielded at least 3 million CDR3-containing paired-end reads. The Mint cDNA synthesis kit, primed by a TRBC-specific oligonucleotide, was used to synthesize first-strand cDNA from all RNA. All cDNA was treated with uracil-DNA glycosylase and then went through a first 18-cycle PCR with the universal primers M1SS and BC2_uni_R. The study's processing was this. Each sample was normalized by randomly selecting 1 million high-quality reads, each carrying a distinct molecular identifier. Instead of being binned into consensus sequences, reads that shared molecular identifiers were thrown out. MiTCR, set to a Q25 quality threshold and the strictest error-elimination algorithm, was used for CDR3 identification, clonotype clustering and error correction. A nonparametric unseen species model using Euler transformation provided a lower-bound estimate of total TCR beta diversity. Starting from the raw public reads, TCRdb applied fastp trimming at Q25, assembled clones with MiXCR and retained in-frame beta chains. Every entry covers one CDR3 protein and lists the most common genes and DNA from its rows. These V and J calls are TCRdb output, not the study's own analysis. Recorded for this sample are 550,000 to 800,000 distinct CDR3 sequences; about 34% of them occurred a single time. Together, the top ten hold less than 20% of the sample.

Broad study findings and their caveats: Bulk unsorted PBMC profiling prevented conclusive comparison of naive and antigen-experienced compartments. Because the CMV infection status of the donors was unknown, age-related changes in expanded clonotypes may potentially have been confounded. As age increased, observed TCR beta diversity per million T cells dropped in a roughly linear way, and a significant reduction was already evident by age about 40. The percentage of naive T cells measured by flow cytometry correlated strongly with observed TCR beta diversity. Compared with the aged group, the long-lived group had more naive CD4+ T cells, fewer expanded clones and increased TCR diversity, a pattern suggesting age selection. Estimates of total diversity based on one million sequenced T cells were regarded as lower bounds and as underestimates.

The TCR sequence derives from a woman of 80 years or more in good health. Donor details come from another sample of the same person, matched by shared clones. The sample comprised blood.

The DNA sequence follows: TGTGCCAGCAGCTTAGGGACAGGGTTGGGTAGCGACTACGAGCAGTACTTC. It codes for CASSLGTGLGSDYEQYF. The V and J segments used are TRBV7-2 and TRBJ2-7, with TRBD1 matching 8 junction bases. Including the terminal cysteine and phenylalanine, the CDR3 comprises 17 residues. CDR3 DNA is the only sequence kept; it has 51 bases, read in frame from the first base. CDR1 and CDR2 are drawn from the germline V gene: SGHTA, FQGNSA. Trimming takes 1 base off V and 3 bases off J; junction bases not matched to a gene: 11.